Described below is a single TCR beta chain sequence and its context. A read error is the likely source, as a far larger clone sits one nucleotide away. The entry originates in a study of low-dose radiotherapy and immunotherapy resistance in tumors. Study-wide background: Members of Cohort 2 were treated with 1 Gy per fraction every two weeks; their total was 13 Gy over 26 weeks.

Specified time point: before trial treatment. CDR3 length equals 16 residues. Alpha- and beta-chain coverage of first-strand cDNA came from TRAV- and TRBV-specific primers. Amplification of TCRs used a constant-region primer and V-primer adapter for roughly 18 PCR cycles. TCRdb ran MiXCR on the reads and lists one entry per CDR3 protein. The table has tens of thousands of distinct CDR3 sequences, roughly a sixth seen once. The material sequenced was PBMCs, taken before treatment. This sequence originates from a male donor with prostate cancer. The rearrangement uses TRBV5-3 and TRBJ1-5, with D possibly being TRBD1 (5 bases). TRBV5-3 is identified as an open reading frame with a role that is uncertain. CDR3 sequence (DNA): TGTGCCAGCAGCTCATTCCAGGGATTTGACAATCAGCCCCAGCATTTT. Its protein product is CASSSFQGFDNQPQHF.